This T cell receptor beta chain was profiled in a study of blood T cell repertoires in COVID-19. Study-wide background: The samples span acute and convalescent COVID-19 from the United States, Italy and Spain. The analysed material was cDNA or gDNA that came from T cells, B-cell-depleted T cells, or PBMCs.

As processed by the authors: Estimation of nucleated cell counts relied on the amplification of reference gene primers. TCRdb's table, derived via immunoSEQ multiplex PCR, lists solely in-frame clones and lacks some. V, J and clone size reflect that table, while D and trimming were determined from the DNA. Of about 120,000 clones listed, about nine tenths are singletons. The CDR3 spans 16 residues. J was trimmed by 0 bases and V by 5 bases; bases with no gene match: 7. Germline-derived CDR1 and CDR2 are SGHNT and YYREEE (reference sequence). This rearrangement joins TRBV5-4 to TRBJ1-2; 10 bases map to TRBD1. Sequenced: peripheral blood. The TCR was taken from a man in his fifties or sixties with active COVID-19. The DNA of the CDR3 is TGTGCCAGCAGTCCGGACAGGGGGTGGTCTAACTATGGCTACACCTTC. It encodes CASSPDRGWSNYGYTF.